This T cell receptor (beta chain) was found in a study of T-cell reconstitution after alpha-beta-depleted transplantation in children. Unique molecular identifiers were used in preparing the TCRbeta library. MiXCR, applied by TCRdb to the PCR reads, yields one record per CDR3 protein. In the table there are 450,000 to 500,000 distinct CDR3 sequences, around 13% of which are singletons. The CDR3 runs 15 residues. Looked up from germline, CDR1 is SQVTM and CDR2 is ANQGSEA. Germline trimming cut 7 bases from V and 7 bases from J; bases unmatched to any gene: 16. The TCR was taken from a human donor who donated a stem cell graft to a child with combined immunodeficiency. This sequence joins TRBV29-1 and TRBJ2-4; 7 bases are shared with TRBD2. The source material was PBMCs from the stem cell graft donor, sampled from the stem cell graft. CDR3 residues: CSARSGSGGRNIQYF. The DNA for the CDR3 is TGCAGCGCCCGCTCCGGTTCGGGAGGCAGGAACATTCAGTACTTC.